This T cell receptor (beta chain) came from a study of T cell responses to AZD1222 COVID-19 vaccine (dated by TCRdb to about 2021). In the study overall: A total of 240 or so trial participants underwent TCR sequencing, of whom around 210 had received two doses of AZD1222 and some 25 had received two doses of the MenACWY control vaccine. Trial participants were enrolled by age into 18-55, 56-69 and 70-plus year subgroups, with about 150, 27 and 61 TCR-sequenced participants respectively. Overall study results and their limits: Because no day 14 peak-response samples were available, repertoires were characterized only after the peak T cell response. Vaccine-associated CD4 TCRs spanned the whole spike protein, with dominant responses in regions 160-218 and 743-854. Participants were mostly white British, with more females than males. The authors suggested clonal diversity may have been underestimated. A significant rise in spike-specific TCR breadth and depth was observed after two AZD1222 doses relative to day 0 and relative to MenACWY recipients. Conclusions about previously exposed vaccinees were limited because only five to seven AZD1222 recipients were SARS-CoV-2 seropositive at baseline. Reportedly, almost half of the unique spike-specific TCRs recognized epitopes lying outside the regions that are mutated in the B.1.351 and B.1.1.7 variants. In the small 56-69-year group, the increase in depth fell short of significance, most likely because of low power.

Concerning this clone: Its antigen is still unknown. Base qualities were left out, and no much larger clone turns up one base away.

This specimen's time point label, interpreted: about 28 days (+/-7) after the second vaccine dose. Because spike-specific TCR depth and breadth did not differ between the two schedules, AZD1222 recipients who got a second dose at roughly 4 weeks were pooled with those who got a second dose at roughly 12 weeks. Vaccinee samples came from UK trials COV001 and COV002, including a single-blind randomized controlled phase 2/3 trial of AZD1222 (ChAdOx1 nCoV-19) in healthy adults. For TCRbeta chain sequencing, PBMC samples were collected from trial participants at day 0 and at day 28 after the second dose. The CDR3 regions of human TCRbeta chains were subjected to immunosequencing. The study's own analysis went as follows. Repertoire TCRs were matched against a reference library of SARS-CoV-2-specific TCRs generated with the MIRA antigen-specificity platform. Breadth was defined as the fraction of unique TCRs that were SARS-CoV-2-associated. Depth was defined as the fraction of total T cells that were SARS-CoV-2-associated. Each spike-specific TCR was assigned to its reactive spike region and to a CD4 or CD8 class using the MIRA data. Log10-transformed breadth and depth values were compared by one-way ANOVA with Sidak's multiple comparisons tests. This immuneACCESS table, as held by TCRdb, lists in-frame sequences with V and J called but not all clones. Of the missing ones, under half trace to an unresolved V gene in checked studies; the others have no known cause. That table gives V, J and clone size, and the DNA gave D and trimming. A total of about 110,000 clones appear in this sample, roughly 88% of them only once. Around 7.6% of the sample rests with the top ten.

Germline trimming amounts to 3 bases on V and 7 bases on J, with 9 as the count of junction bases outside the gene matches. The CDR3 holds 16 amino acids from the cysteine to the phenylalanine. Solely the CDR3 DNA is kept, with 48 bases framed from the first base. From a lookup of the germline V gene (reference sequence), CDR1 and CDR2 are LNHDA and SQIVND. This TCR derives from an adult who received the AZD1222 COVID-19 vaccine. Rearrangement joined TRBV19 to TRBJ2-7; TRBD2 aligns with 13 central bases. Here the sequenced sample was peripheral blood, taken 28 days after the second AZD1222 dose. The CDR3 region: CASSIVGLAGRREQYF. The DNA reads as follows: TGTGCCAGTAGTATTGTGGGACTAGCGGGGCGGAGGGAGCAGTACTTC.